These 15 T cell receptor beta chains share one sample of origin, sequenced in a study of response to subunit inactivated influenza vaccine. One entry per CDR3 protein, called by TCRdb with MiXCR from the RT-PCR reads. Of more than 550,000 distinct CDR3 sequences listed, about 11% are singletons. This specimen consisted of PBMCs from blood, obtained on the day of vaccination. These receptors originate from a man between 50 and 59 years old who received an inactivated influenza vaccine.

J is TRBJ1-5 and V is TRBV7-9; weak D call: TRBD1 (6 bases). The V gene lost 1 base and the J gene lost 0 bases, with 7 bases spanning the gap. Germline assignment: CDR1 SEHNR and CDR2 FQNEAQ (reference sequence). The CDR3 extends over 15 amino acids. As DNA, the CDR3 is TGTGCCAGCAGCTTAGGGGACAATAGCAATCAGCCCCAGCATTTT. This sequence encodes CASSLGDNSNQPQHF.

This clonotype came up many times. The chain combines TRBV6-5 with TRBJ2-1, with D possibly being TRBD2 (7 bases). Germline V CDR1 and CDR2: MNHEY, SVGAGI. CDR3 length: 15 residues. The V end lost 1 base, the J end lost 7 bases, and 14 bases lay between the germline ends. The CDR3 loop is CASSYLGGGGNEQFF. DNA of the CDR3: TGTGCCAGCAGTTACTTGGGAGGGGGGGGTAATGAGCAGTTCTTC.

In this sample, this clonotype turned up a few times. The J gene is TRBJ1-5, the V gene TRBV12-3 or TRBV12-4; no firm D call. Deletions cut 6 bases from V and 2 bases from J, with 11 bases between. There are 14 residues in the CDR3. The CDR3 region is CASSSAGGNQPQHF. The CDR3 DNA sequence: TGTGCCAGCAGCTCAGCTGGGGGCAATCAGCCCCAGCATTTT.

This clonotype was picked up a small number of times. This rearrangement joins TRBV5-1 to TRBJ2-5, with TRBD1 matching over 8 bases. The V and J ends lost 4 bases and 9 bases, in that order; junction bases with no gene match: 17. CDR1 and CDR2 from the germline V gene are SGHRS and YFSETQ. The CDR3 consists of 16 residues. CDR3 sequence reads: CASSQGWGQAQAAQYF. The CDR3 DNA sequence: TGCGCCAGCAGCCAAGGTTGGGGACAGGCCCAGGCGGCCCAGTACTTC.

Ten or more counts support this clonotype. The rearrangement uses TRBV29-1 and TRBJ2-3; 9 bases are shared with TRBD2. The CDR3 sequence is 18 residues long. Per the germline V gene, CDR1 is SQVTM and CDR2 is ANQGSEA. Trimming removed 5 bases from V and 2 bases from J; junction bases left unmatched: 17. The CDR3: CSVQAGGPSVSLTDTQYF. CDR3 sequence (DNA): TGCAGCGTTCAGGCGGGAGGGCCCTCGGTATCTCTCACAGATACGCAGTATTTT.

This clonotype was detected a few times. CDR3 DNA: TGCGCCAGCAGCTTGGCCTGGGGGGGGGCCACAGATACGCAGTATTTT. Protein sequence: CASSLAWGGATDTQYF. The rearrangement joins TRBV5-1 to TRBJ2-3; perhaps TRBD2 as D (7 bases). Trimming pared 0 bases from V and 2 bases from J, leaving 13 bases between. The CDR3 extends over 16 amino acids. Germline V gene sequence: CDR1 SGHRS, CDR2 YFSETQ.

The V and J genes are TRBV5-1 and TRBJ1-5; D possibly corresponds to TRBD1 (6 bases). Trimming cost V 4 bases and J 0 bases, with 14 bases left between them. The CDR3 loop spans 16 amino acids. Germline CDR1 is SGHRS and CDR2 is YFSETQ. The CDR3 DNA sequence: TGCGCCAGCAGCATCCCAGGGGACGATAGCAATCAGCCCCAGCATTTT. It specifies CASSIPGDDSNQPQHF. Complete variable domain (other parts from reference TRBV5-1 and TRBJ1-5): KAGVTQTPRYLIKTRGQQVTLSCSPISGHRSVSWYQQTPGQGLQFLFEYFSETQRNKGNFPGRFSGRQFSNSRSEMNVSTLELGDSALYLCASSIPGDDSNQPQHFGDGTRLSIL.

The chain is built from TRBV28 and TRBJ1-1, with TRBD1 identical over 7 bases. The CDR3 contains 14 residues. CDR1 is MDHEN, CDR2 SYDVKM, per germline. J was trimmed by 5 bases and V by 7 bases; bases with no gene match: 10. CDR3 bases: TGTGCCAGCACCTTCATACAGGGGCGGACTGAAGCTTTCTTT. Its protein is CASTFIQGRTEAFF.

This clonotype was counted between two and nine times. The chain uses TRBV12-3 or TRBV12-4 and TRBJ1-1; TRBD1 matches at 9 bases. J lost 5 bases, V lost 6 bases, and 10 bases had no gene match. CDR3 size: 15 residues. In nucleotides, the CDR3 is TGTGCCAGCAGCCCCTGGACAGGGGAATGGACTGAAGCTTTCTTT. It encodes CASSPWTGEWTEAFF.

A few counts support this clonotype. This chain connects TRBV6-4 to TRBJ2-3; D gene ambiguous. The CDR3 totals 15 residues. V was shortened by 0 bases and J by 0 bases, with 7 bases between the two germline ends. Per germline, CDR1 MRHNA and CDR2 SNTAGT. The CDR3 spells CASSDSGGSTDTQYF. The CDR3 DNA sequence: TGTGCCAGCAGTGACTCAGGTGGCAGCACAGATACGCAGTATTTT.

Many counts were recorded for this clonotype. The chain has TRBV2 and TRBJ2-5; a weak D match, TRBD2 (5 bases). Germline lookup yields CDR1 SNHLY and CDR2 FYNNEI. The germline V and J ends were trimmed by 4 bases and 2 bases, with 11 bases remaining between them. The CDR3 length is 14 residues. The CDR3 nucleotides are TGTGCCAGCAGTGGAGACTACCTACAAGAGACCCAGTACTTC. This translates into CASSGDYLQETQYF.

This clonotype was seen repeatedly, ten times or more. The genes are TRBV3-1 and TRBJ2-7; D ambiguous. Germline V lookup: CDR1 LGHDT, CDR2 YNNKEL (reference sequence). V lost 0 bases, J lost 6 bases, and 15 bases lay in between. This CDR3 spans 15 amino acids. The CDR3 reads CASSQDVARVFEQYF. The CDR3 DNA reads TGTGCCAGCAGCCAAGATGTGGCTAGAGTTTTCGAGCAGTACTTC.

This clonotype was recorded a few times. The chain couples TRBV7-9 to TRBJ1-2; 9 nucleotides line up with TRBD1. Germline V lookup: CDR1 SEHNR, CDR2 FQNEAQ (reference sequence). CDR3 length equals 15 residues. Trimming cost V 1 base and J 4 bases; bases outside gene matches: 4. CDR3 in DNA: TGTGCCAGCAGCTTAGACAGGGGGCAAGTCTATGGCTACACCTTC. It specifies CASSLDRGQVYGYTF.

V and J are TRBV7-9 and TRBJ1-2; perhaps TRBD1 as D (6 bases). From germline, CDR1 is SEHNR and CDR2 FQNEAQ (reference sequence). Trimming took off 5 bases at V and 4 bases at J, with 17 bases between the two ends. The CDR3 covers 15 residues. CDR3 sequence reads: CASSPAGQNSYGYTF. CDR3 nucleotides: TGTGCCAGCAGCCCAGCCGGACAGAACAGCTATGGCTACACCTTC.

In its sample, this clonotype was seen many times. This chain joins TRBV12-3 or TRBV12-4 and TRBJ2-5; D is unresolved. This CDR3 is 12 amino acids long. V was shortened by 6 bases and J by 4 bases, with 9 bases between the two germline ends. CDR3 protein: CASSRARETQYF. CDR3 nucleotide sequence: TGTGCCAGCAGCCGGGCTCGAGAGACCCAGTACTTC.